The 10 T cell receptor beta chains given below trace back to one sample, sequenced in a study of T cell repertoires in cytomegalovirus infection. TCRdb reanalysed the reads using MiXCR and keeps one entry per CDR3 protein. In the table there are fewer than 550,000 distinct CDR3 sequences, about 15% of which are singletons. Sequenced sample: CD8+ T cells from PBMCs. The receptors were sampled from a human donor in good health (CMV status not recorded). Some clones in this sample may be carry-over from other donors' samples.

This clonotype turned up a few times. J is TRBJ1-4 and V is TRBV12-5; 7 positions match TRBD1. The length of the CDR3 is 14 residues. V gave up 3 bases and J gave up 4 bases; unmatched junction bases: 2. Germline lookup yields CDR1 LGHNT and CDR2 FRNRAP. The CDR3 loop is CASGFGDSNEKLFF. As DNA, the CDR3 is TGTGCTAGTGGTTTCGGGGACAGTAATGAAAAACTGTTTTTT.

In its sample, this clonotype was seen a few times. The V and J genes are TRBV6-1 and TRBJ1-4, with D unresolved. Per the germline V gene, CDR1 is MNHNS and CDR2 is SASEGT. The germline V and J ends were trimmed by 6 bases and 8 bases, with 13 bases remaining between them. The CDR3 sequence is 13 residues long. CDR3 sequence: CASRTREREKLFF. Here the CDR3 DNA reads TGTGCCAGCAGGACCCGGGAACGCGAAAAACTGTTTTTT.

This clonotype was detected ten times or more. The chain is built from TRBV4-2 and TRBJ1-5; a possible D gene is TRBD1 (5 bases). Trimming pared 0 bases from V and 2 bases from J, leaving 11 bases between. CDR3 length equals 16 residues. CDR1 and CDR2 from the germline V gene are LGHNA and YNFKEQ. The CDR3 sequence is CASSQDGGEGNQPQHF. The CDR3, as DNA: TGTGCCAGCAGCCAAGATGGGGGGGAGGGCAATCAGCCCCAGCATTTT.

The CDR3 DNA follows: TGTGCCAGCAGCTTAGCGGAGGGGGGCTATGGCTACACCTTC. Translation gives CASSLAEGGYGYTF. J is TRBJ1-2 and V is TRBV7-9; D possibly corresponds to TRBD1 (6 bases). The CDR3 totals 14 residues. Germline V gives CDR1 SEHNR, CDR2 FQNEAQ (reference sequence). V lost 0 bases to trimming and J lost 4 bases, with 9 bases between them. The full variable domain, rest sourced from reference TRBV7-9 and TRBJ1-2, is DTGVSQNPRHKITKRGQNVTFRCDPISEHNRLYWYRQTLGQGPEFLTYFQNEAQLEKSRLLSDRFSAERPKGSFSTLEIQRTEQGDSAMYLCASSLAEGGYGYTFGSGTRLTVV.

A few counts support this clonotype. The J gene is TRBJ1-5, the V gene TRBV4-2; D is unresolved. The CDR3 is made up of 14 amino acids. The ends were cut back, 1 base at V and 0 bases at J, with 4 bases in the middle. CDR1 and CDR2 (germline): LGHNA, YNFKEQ. CDR3 DNA: TGTGCCAGCAGCCAAGCTTATAGCAATCAGCCCCAGCATTTT. Translation gives CASSQAYSNQPQHF.

The chain carries TRBV12-5 and TRBJ1-2; no firm D call. Trimming removed 1 base from V and 8 bases from J, with 5 bases in between. Germline V lookup: CDR1 LGHNT, CDR2 FRNRAP. The length of the CDR3 is 11 residues. The CDR3 reads CASGLGRGYTF. CDR3 coding DNA: TGTGCTAGTGGTTTGGGCCGAGGCTACACCTTC.

The V and J genes are TRBV5-1 and TRBJ2-7; the D call may be TRBD1 or TRBD2 (6 bases each). Germline V gene lookup returns CDR1 SGHRS and CDR2 YFSETQ. Trimming shortened V by 4 bases and J by 9 bases, and 17 bases separated the two germline ends. The CDR3 runs 13 residues. This chain's CDR3 is CASSPGGLAGQYF. The CDR3 bases are TGCGCCAGCAGCCCTGGGGGGCTAGCCGGGCAGTACTTC.

This clonotype was seen ten or more times. The chain combines TRBV7-6 with TRBJ2-7, with D tentatively TRBD1 or TRBD2 (6 bases each). CDR3 size: 15 residues. Germline V gene lookup returns CDR1 SGHVS and CDR2 FNYEAQ. Trimming cost V 0 bases and J 4 bases, with 13 bases left between them. CDR3 DNA: TGTGCCAGCAGCTTAGCACAGGGTGGGGGGTACGAGCAGTACTTC. Protein: CASSLAQGGGYEQYF.

In its sample, this clonotype was seen a few times. The rearrangement uses TRBV27 and TRBJ1-1; D may be TRBD1 (5 bases). V lost 5 bases and J lost 0, with 13 bases in between. Germline values: CDR1 MNHEY, CDR2 SMNVEV (reference sequence). This CDR3 region has 15 residues. CDR3 nucleotides: TGTGCCAGCAGTCCTTTGGGGCAGATGAACACTGAAGCTTTCTTT. This sequence encodes CASSPLGQMNTEAFF.

This clonotype came up many times. J is TRBJ2-7 and V is TRBV7-9; D may match TRBD1 or TRBD2 (5 bases each). CDR1 is SEHNR, CDR2 FQNEAQ, per germline (reference sequence). Deletions cut 4 bases from V and 2 bases from J, with 15 bases between. The CDR3 totals 15 residues. Here the CDR3 DNA reads TGTGCCAGCAGCTACGACATGGGACCGACCTACGAGCAGTACTTC. It yields the protein CASSYDMGPTYEQYF. Drawing the rest from reference TRBV7-9 and TRBJ2-7, the complete variable domain is DTGVSQNPRHKITKRGQNVTFRCDPISEHNRLYWYRQTLGQGPEFLTYFQNEAQLEKSRLLSDRFSAERPKGSFSTLEIQRTEQGDSAMYLCASSYDMGPTYEQYFGPGTRLTVT.